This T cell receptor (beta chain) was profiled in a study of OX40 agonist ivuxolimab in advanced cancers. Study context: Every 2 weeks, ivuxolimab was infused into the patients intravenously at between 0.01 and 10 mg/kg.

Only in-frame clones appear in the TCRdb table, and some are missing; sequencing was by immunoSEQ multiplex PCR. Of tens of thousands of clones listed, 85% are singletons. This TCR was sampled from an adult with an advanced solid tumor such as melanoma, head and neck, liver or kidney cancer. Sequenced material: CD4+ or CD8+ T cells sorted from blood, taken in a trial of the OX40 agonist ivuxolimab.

CDR3 DNA sequence: TGTGCCAGCAGCGGGGCACTTAGCACAGATACGCAGTATTTT. Translated: CASSGALSTDTQYF. J is TRBJ2-3 and V is TRBV14, with a possible D match to TRBD1 (5 bases). The length of the CDR3 is 14 residues. The germline V gene encodes CDR1 SGHDN and CDR2 FVKESK. Deletions cut 5 bases from V and 0 bases from J, with 9 bases between.